The clone carrying this T cell receptor (beta chain) was detected a few times. Antigen: not known. A single record per CDR3 protein comes from TCRdb applying MiXCR to the reads. The sample consists of just under 500,000 distinct CDR3 sequences, roughly 34% of them appearing once. The source of the sample is a study of T cell repertoires in cytomegalovirus infection. Across the study: CMV epitopes in the study were HLA-C-restricted (recently identified) and HLA-B-restricted (well studied). Both a matching HLA type and CMV infection were indicated by public TCR beta signatures. Broader study findings: Clonotypes of TCR beta that were HLA-C-restricted and CMV-specific dominated the ex vivo response. Frequencies of public TCR beta families were cumulated, and this identified carriers of CMV plus the relevant HLA.

The clonotype comes from a human donor in good health (CMV status not recorded). Some clones in this sample may be carry-over from other donors' samples. The sequencing used cultured PBMCs, collected from culture after CMV antigen stimulation.

CDR3 in DNA: TGTGCCAGCAATTTCGTCCGCCCCGGGCTGGGGGAGACCCAGTACTTC. It yields the protein CASNFVRPGLGETQYF. The V call is TRBV27, the J call TRBJ2-5; D gene uncertain. The CDR3 contains 16 residues. V was cut by 7 bases and J by 5 bases, with 23 bases left in between. Germline V CDR1 and CDR2: MNHEY, SMNVEV (reference sequence).